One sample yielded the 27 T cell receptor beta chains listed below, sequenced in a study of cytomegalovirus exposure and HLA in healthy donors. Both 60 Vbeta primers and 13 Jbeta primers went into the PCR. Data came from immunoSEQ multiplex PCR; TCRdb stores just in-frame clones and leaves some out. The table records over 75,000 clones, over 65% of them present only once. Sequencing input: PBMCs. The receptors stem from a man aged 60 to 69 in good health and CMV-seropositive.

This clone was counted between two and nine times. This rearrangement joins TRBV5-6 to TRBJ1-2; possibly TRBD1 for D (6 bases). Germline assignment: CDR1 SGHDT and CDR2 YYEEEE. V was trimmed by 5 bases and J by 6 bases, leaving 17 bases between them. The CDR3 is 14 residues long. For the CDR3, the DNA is TGTGCCAGCAGACCCGCGGAACAGGGTCATGGCTACACCTTC. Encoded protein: CASRPAEQGHGYTF.

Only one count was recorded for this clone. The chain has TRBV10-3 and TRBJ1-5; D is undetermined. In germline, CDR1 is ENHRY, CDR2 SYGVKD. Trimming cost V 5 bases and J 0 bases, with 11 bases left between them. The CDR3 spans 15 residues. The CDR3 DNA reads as TGTGCCATCAGTAACGTGAGTTATAGCAATCAGCCCCAGCATTTT. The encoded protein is CAISNVSYSNQPQHF.

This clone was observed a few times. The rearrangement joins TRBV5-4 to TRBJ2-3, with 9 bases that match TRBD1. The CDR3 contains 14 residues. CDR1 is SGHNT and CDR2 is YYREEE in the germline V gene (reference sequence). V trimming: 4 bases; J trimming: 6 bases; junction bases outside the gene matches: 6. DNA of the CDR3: TGTGCCAGCAGCCGGACAGGGGATCCGGATACGCAGTATTTT. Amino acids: CASSRTGDPDTQYF.

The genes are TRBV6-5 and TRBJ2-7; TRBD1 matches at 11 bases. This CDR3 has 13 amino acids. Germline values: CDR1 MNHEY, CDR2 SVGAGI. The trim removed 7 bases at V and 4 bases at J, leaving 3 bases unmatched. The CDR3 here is CASMGTGGYEQYF. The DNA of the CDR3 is TGTGCCAGCATGGGGACAGGGGGATACGAGCAGTACTTC.

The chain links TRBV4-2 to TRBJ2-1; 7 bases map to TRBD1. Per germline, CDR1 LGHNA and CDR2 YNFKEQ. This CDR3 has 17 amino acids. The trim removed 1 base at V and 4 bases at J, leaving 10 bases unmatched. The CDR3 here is CASSQGVLAGGYNEQFF. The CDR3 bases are TGTGCCAGCAGCCAAGGGGTTTTAGCAGGGGGTTACAATGAGCAGTTCTTC.

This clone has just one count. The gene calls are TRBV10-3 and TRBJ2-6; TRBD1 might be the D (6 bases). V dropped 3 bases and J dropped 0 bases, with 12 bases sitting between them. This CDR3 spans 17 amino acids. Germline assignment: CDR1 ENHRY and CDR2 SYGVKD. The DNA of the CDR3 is TGTGCCATCAGTGATACAGGGAAGGTCTCTGGGGCCAACGTCCTGACTTTC. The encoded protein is CAISDTGKVSGANVLTF.

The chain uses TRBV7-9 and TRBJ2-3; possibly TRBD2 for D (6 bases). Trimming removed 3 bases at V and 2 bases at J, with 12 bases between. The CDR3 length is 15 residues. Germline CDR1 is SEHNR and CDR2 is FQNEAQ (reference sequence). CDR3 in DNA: TGTGCCAGCAGCTTCGGGGACTCGGCCACAGATACGCAGTATTTT. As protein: CASSFGDSATDTQYF.

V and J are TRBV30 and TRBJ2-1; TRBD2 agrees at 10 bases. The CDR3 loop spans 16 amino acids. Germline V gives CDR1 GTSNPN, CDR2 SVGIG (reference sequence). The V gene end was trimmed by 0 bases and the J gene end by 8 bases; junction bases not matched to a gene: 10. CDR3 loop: CAWSVGLAGAPDEQFF. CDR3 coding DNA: TGTGCCTGGAGTGTAGGGCTAGCGGGGGCCCCGGATGAGCAGTTCTTC.

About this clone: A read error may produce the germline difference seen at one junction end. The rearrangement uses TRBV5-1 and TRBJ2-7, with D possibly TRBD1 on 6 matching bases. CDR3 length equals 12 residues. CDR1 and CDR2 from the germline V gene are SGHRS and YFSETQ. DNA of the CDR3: TGCGCCAGCAGCTTAGGGACACACGAGGAGTACTTC. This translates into CASSLGTHEEYF.

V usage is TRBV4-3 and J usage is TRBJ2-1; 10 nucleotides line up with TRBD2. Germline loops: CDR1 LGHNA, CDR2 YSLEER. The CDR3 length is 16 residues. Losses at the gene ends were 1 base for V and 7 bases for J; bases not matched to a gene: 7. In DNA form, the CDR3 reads TGCGCCAGCAGCCAAGGAGCGGGGGGGCCGAGAAATGAGCAGTTCTTC. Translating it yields CASSQGAGGPRNEQFF.

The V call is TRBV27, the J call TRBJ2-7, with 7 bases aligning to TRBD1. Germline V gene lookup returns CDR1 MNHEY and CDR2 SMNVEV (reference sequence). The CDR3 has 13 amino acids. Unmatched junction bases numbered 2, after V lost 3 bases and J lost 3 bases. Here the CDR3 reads CASSFRDSYEQYF. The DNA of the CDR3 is TGTGCCAGCAGTTTCCGGGACAGCTACGAGCAGTACTTC.

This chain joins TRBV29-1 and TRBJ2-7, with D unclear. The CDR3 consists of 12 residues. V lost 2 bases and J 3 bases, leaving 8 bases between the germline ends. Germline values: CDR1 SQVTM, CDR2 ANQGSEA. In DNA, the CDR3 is TGCAGCGTTGAATTTGGCAGCTACGAGCAGTACTTC. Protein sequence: CSVEFGSYEQYF.

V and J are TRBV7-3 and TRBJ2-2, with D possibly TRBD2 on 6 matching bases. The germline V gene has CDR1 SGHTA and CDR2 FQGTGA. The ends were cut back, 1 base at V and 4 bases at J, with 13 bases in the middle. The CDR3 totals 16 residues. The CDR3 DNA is TGTGCCAGCAGCTTAAATAGGGCGGGGACCACCGGGGAGCTGTTTTTT. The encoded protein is CASSLNRAGTTGELFF.

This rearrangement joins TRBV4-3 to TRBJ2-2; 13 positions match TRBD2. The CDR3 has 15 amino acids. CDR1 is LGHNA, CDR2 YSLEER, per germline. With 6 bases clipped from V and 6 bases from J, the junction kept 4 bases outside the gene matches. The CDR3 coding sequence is TGCGCCAGCAGTCCACTAGCGGGGGGGCCCGGGGAGCTGTTTTTT. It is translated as CASSPLAGGPGELFF.

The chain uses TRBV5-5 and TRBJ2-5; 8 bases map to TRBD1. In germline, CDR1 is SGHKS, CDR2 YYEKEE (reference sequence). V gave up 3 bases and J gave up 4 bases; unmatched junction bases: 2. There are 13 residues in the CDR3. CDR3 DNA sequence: TGTGCCAGCAGCTCAGGGGGCACAGAGACCCAGTACTTC. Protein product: CASSSGGTETQYF.

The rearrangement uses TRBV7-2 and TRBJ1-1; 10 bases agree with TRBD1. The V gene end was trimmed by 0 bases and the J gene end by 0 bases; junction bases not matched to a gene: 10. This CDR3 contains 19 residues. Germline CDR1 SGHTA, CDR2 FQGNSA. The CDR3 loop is CASSLAGGGTGAMNTEAFF. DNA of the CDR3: TGTGCCAGCAGCTTAGCTGGTGGGGGGACAGGGGCCATGAACACTGAAGCTTTCTTT.

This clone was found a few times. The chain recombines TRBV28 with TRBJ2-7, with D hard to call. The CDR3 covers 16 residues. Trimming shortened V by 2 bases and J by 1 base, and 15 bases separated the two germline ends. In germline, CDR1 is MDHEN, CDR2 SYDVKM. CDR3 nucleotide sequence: TGTGCCAGCAGTTTAGCCCGAGACGCTAGGTCCTACGAGCAGTACTTC. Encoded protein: CASSLARDARSYEQYF.

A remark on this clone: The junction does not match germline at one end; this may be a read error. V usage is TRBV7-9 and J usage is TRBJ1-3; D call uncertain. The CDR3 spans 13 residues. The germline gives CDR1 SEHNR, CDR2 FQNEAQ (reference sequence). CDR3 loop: CSSSLQSGNTIYF. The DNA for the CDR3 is TGTTCCAGCAGCTTACAGTCTGGAAACACCATATATTTT. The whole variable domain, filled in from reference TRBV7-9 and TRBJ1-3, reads DTGVSQNPRHKITKRGQNVTFRCDPISEHNRLYWYRQTLGQGPEFLTYFQNEAQLEKSRLLSDRFSAERPKGSFSTLEIQRTEQGDSAMYLCSSSLQSGNTIYFGEGSWLTVV.

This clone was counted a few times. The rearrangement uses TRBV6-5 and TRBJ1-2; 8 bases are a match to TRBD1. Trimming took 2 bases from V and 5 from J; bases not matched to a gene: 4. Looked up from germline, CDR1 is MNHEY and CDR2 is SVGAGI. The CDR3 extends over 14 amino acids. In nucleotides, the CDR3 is TGTGCCAGCAGTTACGCCGACAGGGGATATGGCTACACCTTC. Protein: CASSYADRGYGYTF.

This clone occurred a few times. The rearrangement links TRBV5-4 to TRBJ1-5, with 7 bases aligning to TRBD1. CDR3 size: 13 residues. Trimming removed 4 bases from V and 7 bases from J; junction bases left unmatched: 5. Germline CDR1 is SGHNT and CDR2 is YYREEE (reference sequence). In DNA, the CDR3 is TGTGCCAGCAGCGCTAACAGGGGACAGCCCCAGCATTTT. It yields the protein CASSANRGQPQHF.

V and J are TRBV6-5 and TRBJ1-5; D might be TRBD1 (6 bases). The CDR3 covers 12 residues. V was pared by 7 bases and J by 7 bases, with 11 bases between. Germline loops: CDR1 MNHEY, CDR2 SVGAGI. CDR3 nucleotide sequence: TGTGCCAGCAAAACAGGGATACAGCCCCAGCATTTT. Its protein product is CASKTGIQPQHF.

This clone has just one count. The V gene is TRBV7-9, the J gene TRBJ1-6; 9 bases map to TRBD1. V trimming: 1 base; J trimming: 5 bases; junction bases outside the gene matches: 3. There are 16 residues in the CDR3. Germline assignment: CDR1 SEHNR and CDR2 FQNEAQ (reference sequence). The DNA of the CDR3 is TGTGCCAGCAGCTTAGACACAGGGGGCCATAATTCACCCCTCCACTTT. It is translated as CASSLDTGGHNSPLHF.

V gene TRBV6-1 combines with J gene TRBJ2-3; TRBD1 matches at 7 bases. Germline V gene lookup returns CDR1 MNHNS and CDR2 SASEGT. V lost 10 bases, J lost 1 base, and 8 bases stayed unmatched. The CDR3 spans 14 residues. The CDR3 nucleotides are TGTGCCACCTCTTCCGGACAGGGCACAGATACGCAGTATTTT. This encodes CATSSGQGTDTQYF.

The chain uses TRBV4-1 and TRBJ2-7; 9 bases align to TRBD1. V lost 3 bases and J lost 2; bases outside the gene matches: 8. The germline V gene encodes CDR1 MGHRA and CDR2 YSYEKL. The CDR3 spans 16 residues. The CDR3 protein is CASSHAKTGGTYEQYF. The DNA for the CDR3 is TGCGCCAGCAGCCACGCCAAGACAGGGGGAACCTACGAGCAGTACTTC.

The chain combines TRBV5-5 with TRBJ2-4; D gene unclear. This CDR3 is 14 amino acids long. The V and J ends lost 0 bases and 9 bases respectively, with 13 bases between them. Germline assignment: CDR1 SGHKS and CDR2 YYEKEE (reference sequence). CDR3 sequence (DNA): TGTGCCAGCAGCTTGGGCGGAGAGGTTACCATTCAGTACTTC. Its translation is CASSLGGEVTIQYF.

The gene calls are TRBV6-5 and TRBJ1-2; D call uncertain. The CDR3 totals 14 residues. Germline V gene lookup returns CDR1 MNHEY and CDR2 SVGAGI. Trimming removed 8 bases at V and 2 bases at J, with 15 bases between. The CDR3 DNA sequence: TGTGCCAGCCTCCAAGGCCCGGGGAACTATGGCTACACCTTC. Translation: CASLQGPGNYGYTF.

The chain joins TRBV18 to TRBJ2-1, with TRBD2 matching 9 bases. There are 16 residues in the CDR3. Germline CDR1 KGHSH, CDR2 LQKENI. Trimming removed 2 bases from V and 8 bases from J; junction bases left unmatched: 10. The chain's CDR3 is CASSPYSLAGTHEQFF. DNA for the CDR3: TGTGCCAGCTCACCATATAGTCTAGCGGGGACCCATGAGCAGTTCTTC.